The 9 T cell receptor beta chains given below trace back to one sample, sequenced in a study of identical twins. TCRdb independently ran MiXCR on the 5' RACE reads; one entry per CDR3 protein. The sample consists of under 350,000 distinct CDR3 sequences, 9.5% of them appearing once. This same sample was also taken into another study, of yellow fever vaccine responses in identical twins.

The sequencing sample was made of CD8+ T cells sorted from blood. The receptors come from a woman under 30 in good health.

This clonotype occurred many times. The V call is TRBV11-1, the J call TRBJ2-1; 10 positions agree with TRBD2. The CDR3 length is 21 residues. Losses at the gene ends were 5 bases for V and 0 bases for J; bases not matched to a gene: 19. Germline V CDR1 and CDR2: SGHAT, FQDESV (reference sequence). For the CDR3, the DNA is TGTGCCAGCAGCACAATCGCCCCTTCTACTAGCGGGGCTAGCTCCTACAATGAGCAGTTCTTC. It specifies CASSTIAPSTSGASSYNEQFF.

V is TRBV10-3 and J is TRBJ2-3, with TRBD2 identical over 12 bases. Germline V gives CDR1 ENHRY, CDR2 SYGVKD. V gave up 2 bases and J gave up 5 bases; unmatched junction bases: 5. The CDR3 totals 16 residues. CDR3 in amino acids: CAISERTSGVGDTQYF. CDR3 nucleotide sequence: TGTGCCATCAGTGAGCGGACTAGCGGGGTAGGAGATACGCAGTATTTT.

Many counts were recorded for this clonotype. The J gene is TRBJ2-2, the V gene TRBV12-3 or TRBV12-4; D remains ambiguous. V gave up 8 bases and J gave up 3 bases, with 7 bases separating them. CDR3 length: 12 residues. The CDR3 DNA reads as TGTGCCAGCCGATCGCACACCGGGGAGCTGTTTTTT. It specifies CASRSHTGELFF.

This clonotype was counted only a few times. V gene TRBV7-2 combines with J gene TRBJ2-7, with a possible D match to TRBD2 (6 bases). The germline CDR1 and CDR2 sequences are SGHTA and FQGNSA. V shed 5 bases and J shed 3 bases, with 11 bases lying between them. The CDR3 consists of 13 residues. CDR3 in DNA: TGTGCCAGCAGCGCACCCGGGAGCTACGAGCAGTACTTC. It specifies CASSAPGSYEQYF. Supplemented by reference TRBV7-2 and TRBJ2-7, the full variable domain reads GAGVSQSPSNKVTEKGKDVELRCDPISGHTALYWYRQSLGQGLEFLIYFQGNSAPDKSGLPSDRFSAERTGGSVSTLTIQRTQQEDSAVYLCASSAPGSYEQYFGPGTRLTVT.

There are a few counts of this clonotype. The chain links TRBV29-1 to TRBJ1-3; no clear D. Trimming shortened V by 4 bases and J by 0 bases, and 19 bases separated the two germline ends. This CDR3 has 17 amino acids. Germline CDR1 SQVTM, CDR2 ANQGSEA. CDR3 DNA sequence: TGCAGCGTTGTGGTTCAGGATTCCATCATCTCTGGAAACACCATATATTTT. This translates into CSVVVQDSIISGNTIYF.

The chain employs TRBV27 and TRBJ1-5; D may be TRBD1 (5 bases). Trimming removed 6 bases from V and 12 bases from J, with 15 bases in between. Germline V CDR1 and CDR2: MNHEY, SMNVEV (reference sequence). This CDR3 has 12 residues. CDR3 sequence: CASSPRGYYQHF. The CDR3 DNA follows: TGTGCCAGCAGCCCCCGGGGCTACTACCAGCATTTT.

V gene TRBV21-1 combines with J gene TRBJ2-7; the D segment call TRBD1 is taken from the table without a DNA check. TRBV21-1 is recorded as a pseudogene. This CDR3 has 10 amino acids. The DNA for the CDR3 is TGTGCCAGCGGGGCACGCGAGCAGTACTTC. Protein product: CASGAREQYF.

V gene TRBV28 combines with J gene TRBJ2-7; 15 bases fit TRBD2. CDR3 size: 16 residues. V trimming: 7 bases; J trimming: 5 bases; junction bases outside the gene matches: 9. Per the germline V gene, CDR1 is MDHEN and CDR2 is SYDVKM. The CDR3 DNA reads as TGTGCCAGCAAAAAAGGTGGACTAGCGGGAGGGGACGAGCAGTACTTC. This codes for CASKKGGLAGGDEQYF.

This chain joins TRBV20-1 and TRBJ2-1; the match to TRBD2 covers 7 bases. CDR1 and CDR2 from the germline V gene are DFQATT and SNEGSKA (reference sequence). V lost 0 bases, J lost 9 bases, and 11 bases stayed unmatched. The CDR3 is made up of 15 amino acids. The CDR3, as DNA: TGCAGTGCTAGAGATTTGGGCGGGAGCGCCGTTGAGCAGTTCTTC. Translated: CSARDLGGSAVEQFF.